This is a list of T cell receptor beta chains from one sample in a study of CD8+ T cells in alopecia areata. Libraries were prepared by immunoSEQ multiplex PCR; TCRdb keeps only in-frame clonotypes and omits some of them. This table has 6,500 to 8,000 clones, around 52% appearing once. The source material was skin, sampled at week 0. Receptor source: a human donor with alopecia areata. Each CDR3 is given with its conserved first and last residue.

j_call v_call cdr3_aa
TRBJ2-1 TRBV7-9 CASSSTSVSYNEQFF
TRBJ2-1 TRBV6-6 CASSYIPGGRNEQFF
TRBJ2-1 TRBV28 CASSPPTPLAGANWEQFF
TRBJ2-4 TRBV7-9 CASLQLTGRGAKNIQYF
TRBJ1-3 TRBV6-5 CASSRGFGNTIYF
TRBJ2-5 TRBV11-3 CASSLAEDNQETQYF
TRBJ2-1 TRBV7-6 CASSRGQYNEQFF
TRBJ2-7 TRBV11-2 CASSLDTYEQYF
TRBJ1-2 TRBV9 CASSATGGYGYGYTF
TRBJ1-1 TRBV11-2 CASSTFRATEAFF
TRBJ1-2 TRBV4-1 CASSPTGTGSGYTF
TRBJ1-3 TRBV7-9 CASSSRTGHSGNTIYF
TRBJ2-5 TRBV29-1 CSVEGGRGRGETQYF
TRBJ2-7 TRBV6-5 CASSYSGREQYF
TRBJ2-5 TRBV7-9 CASSFGGTGYQETQYF
TRBJ1-1 TRBV7-9 CASSFPGTEAFF
TRBJ1-1 TRBV30 CAWSGRTRFNTEAFF
TRBJ2-3 TRBV5-1 CASSALRLAGGSTDTQYF
TRBJ2-5 TRBV5-4 CASNKGGQQETQYF
TRBJ2-7 TRBV11-2 CASSLDSSGYEQYF
TRBJ1-5 TRBV7-2 CASSSNGGLLNQPQHF
TRBJ2-3 TRBV10-1 CASTADTSTDTQYF
TRBJ1-1 TRBV5-1 CASSLQGWEEAFF
TRBJ1-1 TRBV5-8 CASSLAVGLYTEAFF
TRBJ1-5 TRBV4-1 CASSPRTGDNQPQHF
TRBJ2-2 TRBV19 CASSIDGGSAGELFF
TRBJ2-2 TRBV30 CAWKPETGNTGELFF
TRBJ2-4 TRBV28 CASSFGQGTNIQYF
TRBJ2-2 TRBV5-8 CASHPGGFNTGELFF
TRBJ2-1 TRBV14 CASSQGFFSGSGAWNEQFF
TRBJ2-7 TRBV13 CASSSSGRGYEQYF
TRBJ2-7 TRBV15 CATSRGSGGSEQYF
TRBJ2-7 TRBV7-9 CASRTSGKFEQYF
TRBJ2-2 TRBV18 CASSPPVSGELFF
TRBJ1-2 TRBV19 CASSTGQGRGGYTF
TRBJ2-5 TRBV7-2 CASSQGDSEETQYF
TRBJ2-7 TRBV14 CASSSRTSGRTTYEQYF